Listed here are 9 T cell receptor beta chains from one sample, sequenced in a study of blood T cell repertoires in COVID-19. Sequencing was performed with immunoSEQ multiplex PCR; in TCRdb, only in-frame clones are kept and a portion is missing. The table records tens of thousands of clones, about 87% of them present only once. Source material: peripheral blood. Receptors were obtained from a human donor in a cohort sampled during active COVID-19. The donor label of this sample is uncertain.

This clone was seen more than once but under ten times. The rearrangement links TRBV19 to TRBJ2-7; 7 bases match TRBD2. Trimming took 1 base from V and 3 from J; bases not matched to a gene: 3. This CDR3 spans 14 amino acids. Germline loops: CDR1 LNHDA, CDR2 SQIVND (reference sequence). CDR3 sequence (DNA): TGTGCCAGTAGTATAGGAGGGACTAACTACGAGCAGTACTTC. Protein: CASSIGGTNYEQYF.

The rearrangement joins TRBV5-6 to TRBJ1-2, with 10 bases that match TRBD1. V shed 3 bases, J shed 1 base, and the junction held 3 bases outside the gene matches. CDR1 SGHDT and CDR2 YYEEEE come from the germline V gene. This CDR3 spans 15 amino acids. Here the CDR3 DNA reads TGTGCCAGCAGCTCGGGGACAGGGGATAACTATGGCTACACCTTC. This translates into CASSSGTGDNYGYTF.

The V call is TRBV2, the J call TRBJ1-1; 7 nucleotides align to TRBD1. The trim removed 6 bases at V and 1 base at J, leaving 2 bases unmatched. Germline V CDR1 and CDR2: SNHLY, FYNNEI. The CDR3 extends over 13 amino acids. The CDR3 is CASRGQANTEAFF. The DNA of the CDR3 is TGTGCCAGCAGAGGACAGGCGAACACTGAAGCTTTCTTT.

The chain has TRBV5-1 and TRBJ2-7; the match to TRBD2 covers 9 bases. V lost 0 bases and J lost 2; bases outside the gene matches: 6. This CDR3 comprises 16 residues. CDR1 is SGHRS, CDR2 YFSETQ, per germline. CDR3 loop: CASSLAGASGAYEQYF. The CDR3 nucleotides are TGCGCCAGCAGCTTGGCCGGGGCTAGCGGGGCCTACGAGCAGTACTTC.

The chain employs TRBV18 and TRBJ2-1; TRBD1 matches at 7 bases. The germline gives CDR1 KGHSH, CDR2 LQKENI. V lost 6 bases to trimming and J lost 2 bases; unmatched junction nucleotides: 4. The CDR3 is made up of 14 amino acids. CDR3 region: CASSRGGAYNEQFF. The CDR3 DNA sequence: TGTGCCAGCTCTCGAGGGGGCGCCTACAATGAGCAGTTCTTC.

In this sample, this clone turned up a few times. The rearrangement links TRBV28 to TRBJ1-6, with 10 bases aligning to TRBD1. Looked up from germline, CDR1 is MDHEN and CDR2 is SYDVKM. Trimming removed 6 bases from V and 10 bases from J; junction bases left unmatched: 6. The CDR3 has 14 residues. CDR3: CASSDGTGESPLHF. CDR3 sequence (DNA): TGTGCCAGCAGCGACGGGACAGGGGAATCACCCCTCCACTTT.

The chain has TRBV7-9 and TRBJ2-5, with TRBD2 identical over 8 bases. The germline CDR1 and CDR2 sequences are SEHNR and FQNEAQ (reference sequence). The CDR3 totals 15 residues. V shed 7 bases, J shed 4 bases, and the junction held 11 bases outside the gene matches. CDR3 nucleotides: TGTGCCAGCAACCCTCTAACGGGAGGGGTAGAGACCCAGTACTTC. This translates into CASNPLTGGVETQYF.

The chain combines TRBV14 with TRBJ2-7; TRBD1 is a possible D gene (6 bases). The length of the CDR3 is 16 residues. V was shortened by 1 base and J by 3 bases, with 16 bases between the two germline ends. Germline V gene sequence: CDR1 SGHDN, CDR2 FVKESK. This CDR3 is CASSQAGAQGYYEQYF. CDR3 in DNA: TGTGCCAGCAGCCAAGCAGGGGCCCAAGGATACTACGAGCAGTACTTC.

The chain is built from TRBV7-8 and TRBJ1-3, with TRBD1 matching 8 bases. The CDR3 totals 14 residues. Looked up from germline, CDR1 is SGHVS and CDR2 is FQNEAQ. Losses at the gene ends were 4 bases for V and 1 base for J; bases not matched to a gene: 0. The CDR3 DNA reads TGTGCCAGCAGCTACAGGGGGTCTGGAAACACCATATATTTT. It codes for CASSYRGSGNTIYF. The whole variable domain, remainder taken from reference TRBV7-8 and TRBJ1-3, is GAGVSQSPRYKVAKRGQDVALRCDPISGHVSLFWYQQALGQGPEFLTYFQNEAQLDKSGLPSDRFFAERPEGSVSTLKIQRTQQEDSAVYLCASSYRGSGNTIYFGEGSWLTVV.